Each of the 25 T cell receptor beta chains below was sequenced from the same sample in a study of blood T cell repertoires in COVID-19. Data came from immunoSEQ multiplex PCR; TCRdb stores just in-frame clones and leaves some out. The sample shows about 240,000 clones, roughly four fifths of them seen only once. The sample comprised peripheral blood. Receptors were obtained from a woman in her 70s with acute or convalescent COVID-19.

The chain has TRBV6-4 and TRBJ2-1, with 7 bases matching TRBD2. The germline V gene encodes CDR1 MRHNA and CDR2 SNTAGT. The junction had 15 bases not matched to a gene; V was cut back by 6 bases and J by 4 bases. CDR3 length: 17 residues. As DNA, the CDR3 is TGTGCCAGCAGCGCTAATGGACTAGGGCGGGGGTACAATGAGCAGTTCTTC. Its protein product is CASSANGLGRGYNEQFF.

The chain links TRBV28 to TRBJ2-5; TRBD2 might be the D (5 bases). The V and J ends lost 2 bases and 1 base respectively, with 5 bases between them. CDR1 is MDHEN, CDR2 SYDVKM, per germline. CDR3 length: 13 amino acids. The CDR3 spells CASSLGGQETQYF. Here the CDR3 DNA reads TGTGCCAGCAGTTTAGGAGGCCAAGAGACCCAGTACTTC.

This chain links TRBV28 with TRBJ1-5; D unresolved. Trimming stripped 1 base from V and 3 bases from J, with 22 bases between. The CDR3 spans 19 residues. Looked up from germline, CDR1 is MDHEN and CDR2 is SYDVKM. The CDR3 DNA is TGTGCCAGCAGTTTATCAGCAAGCGTGGTACGAAGTCTCAATCAGCCCCAGCATTTT. It yields the protein CASSLSASVVRSLNQPQHF. The full variable domain, rest sourced from reference TRBV28 and TRBJ1-5, is DVKVTQSSRYLVKRTGEKVFLECVQDMDHENMFWYRQDPGLGLRLIYFSYDVKMKEKGDIPEGYSVSREKKERFSLILESASTNQTSMYLCASSLSASVVRSLNQPQHFGDGTRLSIL.

This chain uses TRBV28 with TRBJ2-1; a weak D match, TRBD1 (5 bases). The CDR3 is 15 residues long. The germline V gene has CDR1 MDHEN and CDR2 SYDVKM. The V end was cut by 2 bases, the J end by 3 bases, with 11 bases between. The CDR3 here is CASSLVPQGYNEQFF. CDR3 sequence (DNA): TGTGCCAGCAGTTTAGTGCCGCAGGGCTACAATGAGCAGTTCTTC.

V usage is TRBV9 and J usage is TRBJ2-7; D possibly corresponds to TRBD2 (7 bases). The CDR3 covers 17 residues. V lost 0 bases to trimming and J lost 3 bases, with 19 bases between them. Germline CDR1 reads SGDLS; CDR2 reads YYNGEE. CDR3 amino acids: CASSVEGGQRGFYEQYF. CDR3 nucleotides: TGTGCCAGCAGCGTAGAGGGTGGACAGCGGGGCTTCTACGAGCAGTACTTC.

The chain is built from TRBV3-1 (or the pseudogene TRBV3-2) and TRBJ1-1, with 7 bases lining up with TRBD1. The trim removed 4 bases at V and 11 bases at J, leaving 10 bases unmatched. Germline CDR1 reads LGHDT; CDR2 reads YNNKEL (reference sequence). This CDR3 spans 13 amino acids. CDR3 nucleotide sequence: TGTGCCAGCAGCCCCGATGGGAGCAGGGGGGCTTTCTTT. As protein: CASSPDGSRGAFF.

The gene calls are TRBV27 and TRBJ1-2; 8 bases fit TRBD1. V lost 7 bases to trimming and J lost 5 bases; unmatched junction nucleotides: 9. The V gene's germline CDR1 is MNHEY and CDR2 SMNVEV (reference sequence). The CDR3 has 14 residues. CDR3 region: CASTPGQGQYGYTF. In nucleotides, the CDR3 is TGTGCCAGCACTCCCGGACAGGGCCAATATGGCTACACCTTC.

The CDR3 bases are TGCGCCAGCAGCCATTATCCGAACACCGGGGAGCTGTTTTTT. Its translation: CASSHYPNTGELFF. The chain uses TRBV4-1 and TRBJ2-2; D uncertain. Germline V lookup: CDR1 MGHRA, CDR2 YSYEKL. The CDR3 loop spans 14 amino acids. Trimming pared 3 bases from V and 0 bases from J, leaving 5 bases between.

This chain links TRBV7-2 with TRBJ2-7; 8 bases align to TRBD1. Per the germline V gene, CDR1 is SGHTA and CDR2 is FQGNSA. There are 15 residues in the CDR3. The ends lost 1 base at V and 2 bases at J; junction bases unmatched: 4. CDR3 sequence (DNA): TGTGCCAGCAGCTTAGGGACAGGGAATGCCTACGAGCAGTACTTC. This codes for CASSLGTGNAYEQYF. The entire variable domain, with the rest obtained from reference TRBV7-2 and TRBJ2-7, is as follows: GAGVSQSPSNKVTEKGKDVELRCDPISGHTALYWYRQSLGQGLEFLIYFQGNSAPDKSGLPSDRFSAERTGGSVSTLTIQRTQQEDSAVYLCASSLGTGNAYEQYFGPGTRLTVT.

The chain links TRBV7-2 to TRBJ1-2; TRBD1 might be the D (6 bases). V was clipped by 3 bases and J by 5 bases, with 10 bases between them. The germline CDR1 and CDR2 sequences are SGHTA and FQGNSA. This CDR3 spans 13 amino acids. The CDR3 spells CASSLDSDYGYTF. The CDR3 bases are TGTGCCAGCAGCTTGGACAGTGATTATGGCTACACCTTC.

V gene TRBV3-1 (or the pseudogene TRBV3-2) combines with J gene TRBJ2-1; TRBD2 matches at 10 bases. The CDR3 consists of 15 residues. CDR1 and CDR2 (germline): LGHDT, YNNKEL (reference sequence). V lost 6 bases, J lost 4 bases, and 6 bases stayed unmatched. CDR3 DNA sequence: TGTGCCAGCAGGCAGCTAGCGGGGGCTTACAATGAGCAGTTCTTC. It translates to CASRQLAGAYNEQFF.

The rearrangement joins TRBV18 to TRBJ1-2; tentatively, D is TRBD1 (5 bases). The CDR3 has 14 amino acids. Germline CDR1 and CDR2: KGHSH and LQKENI. Between the trimmed V and J ends, which lost 3 bases and 5 bases, there was a span of 13 bases. The CDR3 DNA sequence: TGTGCCAGCTCACCCAGGGAAATTTTATATGGCTACACCTTC. Protein product: CASSPREILYGYTF.

V and J are TRBV7-9 and TRBJ2-5; TRBD1 aligns across 9 bases. This CDR3 spans 15 amino acids. Per germline, CDR1 SEHNR and CDR2 FQNEAQ (reference sequence). J lost 5 bases, V lost 4 bases, and 8 bases had no gene match. CDR3 sequence reads: CASSYRTGAGETQYF. In nucleotides, the CDR3 is TGTGCCAGCAGCTATCGGACAGGGGCTGGGGAGACCCAGTACTTC.

The V gene is TRBV28, the J gene TRBJ2-3; D gene ambiguous. Germline CDR1 reads MDHEN; CDR2 reads SYDVKM. This CDR3 has 13 residues. Deletions cut 2 bases from V and 5 bases from J, with 8 bases between. This chain's CDR3 is CASSLNTGDTQYF. CDR3 DNA sequence: TGTGCCAGCAGTTTAAATACGGGAGATACGCAGTATTTT.

J is TRBJ2-3 and V is TRBV7-2; 7 positions match TRBD1. The CDR3 is made up of 15 amino acids. Germline trimming cut 5 bases from V and 6 bases from J; bases unmatched to any gene: 11. Germline V gene sequence: CDR1 SGHTA, CDR2 FQGNSA. As DNA, the CDR3 is TGTGCCAGCAGCCCCTATGGGACAGAAATGGATACGCAGTATTTT. This gives the protein CASSPYGTEMDTQYF.

The genes are TRBV11-2 and TRBJ1-2, with D tentatively TRBD1 (6 bases). This CDR3 contains 16 residues. Trimming took 5 bases from V and 2 from J, leaving 18 bases between them. Germline values: CDR1 SGHAT, CDR2 FQNNGV. CDR3: CASSDGRGAKNYGYTF. In DNA form, the CDR3 reads TGTGCCAGCAGCGATGGGAGGGGGGCTAAGAACTATGGCTACACCTTC.

The genes are TRBV4-3 and TRBJ2-7; tentatively, D is TRBD2 (5 bases). Trimming took 1 base from V and 6 from J, leaving 13 bases between them. Per the germline V gene, CDR1 is LGHNA and CDR2 is YSLEER. The CDR3 runs to 14 residues. CDR3 protein: CASSQAASNVEQYF. The CDR3 nucleotides read TGCGCCAGCAGCCAAGCCGCTAGCAACGTCGAGCAGTACTTC.

This chain connects TRBV7-8 to TRBJ1-1, with D possibly matching TRBD1 (6 bases). The ends were cut back, 5 bases at V and 3 bases at J, with 19 bases in the middle. Looked up from germline, CDR1 is SGHVS and CDR2 is FQNEAQ. The CDR3 sequence is 16 residues long. This CDR3 reads CASSRGQTTWDTEAFF. The CDR3 DNA follows: TGTGCCAGCAGCCGAGGACAGACCACCTGGGACACTGAAGCTTTCTTT. The full variable domain, with the rest looked up from reference TRBV7-8 and TRBJ1-1, is GAGVSQSPRYKVAKRGQDVALRCDPISGHVSLFWYQQALGQGPEFLTYFQNEAQLDKSGLPSDRFFAERPEGSVSTLKIQRTQQEDSAVYLCASSRGQTTWDTEAFFGQGTRLTVV.

The gene calls are TRBV2 and TRBJ2-7; no firm D call. The germline gives CDR1 SNHLY, CDR2 FYNNEI. This CDR3 has 13 residues. V lost 2 bases and J 3 bases, leaving 8 bases between the germline ends. Here the CDR3 reads CASSELSVYEQYF. The CDR3 DNA reads TGTGCCAGCAGTGAACTGTCCGTCTACGAGCAGTACTTC.

The rearrangement uses TRBV10-3 and TRBJ2-2; the match to TRBD2 covers 9 bases. CDR1 is ENHRY, CDR2 SYGVKD, per germline. Trimming took 7 bases from V and 5 from J; bases not matched to a gene: 11. The CDR3 contains 16 residues. CDR3 nucleotides: TGTGCCATCAAGCCTAGCGGGGACACTGGGACCGGGGAGCTGTTTTTT. This sequence encodes CAIKPSGDTGTGELFF.

This chain uses TRBV10-3 with TRBJ1-5; no clear D. Between the trimmed V and J ends, which lost 10 bases and 0 bases, there was a span of 10 bases. This CDR3 contains 13 residues. In germline, CDR1 is ENHRY, CDR2 SYGVKD. The CDR3, as DNA: TGTGCCACAGCGGAGGCTAGCAATCAGCCCCAGCATTTT. Translation: CATAEASNQPQHF.

This rearrangement joins TRBV4-2 to TRBJ2-1; 13 bases match TRBD2. CDR3 length: 17 residues. CDR1 is LGHNA, CDR2 YNFKEQ, per germline. V was pared by 3 bases and J by 1 base, with 3 bases of the junction left unmatched. The CDR3 coding sequence is TGTGCCAGCAGCCATGGACTAGCGGGGGATTCCTACAATGAGCAGTTCTTC. Its protein is CASSHGLAGDSYNEQFF.

The chain couples TRBV28 to TRBJ1-1; TRBD1 matches at 10 bases. The length of the CDR3 is 16 residues. CDR1 is MDHEN and CDR2 is SYDVKM in the germline V gene. V lost 6 bases to trimming and J lost 0 bases; unmatched junction nucleotides: 7. The CDR3 reads CASSSPGQGMNTEAFF. The CDR3 DNA reads as TGTGCCAGCAGCTCCCCGGGACAGGGGATGAACACTGAAGCTTTCTTT.

The gene calls are TRBV24-1 and TRBJ1-1; 7 bases align to TRBD1. Germline assignment: CDR1 KGHDR and CDR2 SFDVKD. Trimming removed 3 bases from V and 1 base from J; junction bases left unmatched: 4. This CDR3 contains 15 residues. The CDR3: CATSDPRQGNTEAFF. CDR3 sequence (DNA): TGTGCCACCAGTGATCCTCGACAGGGGAACACTGAAGCTTTCTTT.

This clone came up once. The chain is built from TRBV24-1 and TRBJ2-3, with D tentatively TRBD2 (5 bases). The CDR3 is 15 amino acids. V lost 3 bases and J 0 bases, leaving 9 bases between the germline ends. Germline V CDR1 and CDR2: KGHDR, SFDVKD. The CDR3 DNA reads as TGTGCCACCAGTGATCTGACTACTAGCACAGATACGCAGTATTTT. Protein sequence: CATSDLTTSTDTQYF.